This is a list of T cell receptor beta chains from one sample in a study of T cell clonotyping in hematopoietic cell transplantation. Here immunoSEQ multiplex PCR was the method, and the copy in TCRdb shows in-frame clones only, minus some. The table includes nearly 20,000 clones, approximately 80% detected once. Specimen: peripheral blood mononuclear cells. These receptors all stem from a man aged 55 to 69 in good health. Some clones in this sample may be carry-over from other donors' samples. The CDR3 runs from the conserved cysteine through the conserved F or W. A D gene is named only where the DNA matches it firmly. A clone size is listed for some rows: how often the clone was seen (once, few, many), or a class if it is expanded.

V: TRBV21-1
D: -
size: -
J: TRBJ1-1
DNA: TGTGCCAGCAGCAAACATAGGGGAGCTTTCTTT
CDR3: CASSKHRGAFF

V: TRBV20-1
D: -
size: -
J: TRBJ1-1
DNA: TGCAGTCCCCTTTGGGACGATATGGCTTTCTTT
CDR3: CSPLWDDMAFF

V: TRBV6-6
D: -
size: -
J: TRBJ1-1
DNA: TGTGCCAGCAGTTACTCGGTGGATACTGAAGCTTTCTTT
CDR3: CASSYSVDTEAFF

V: TRBV6-5
D: -
size: -
J: TRBJ2-7
DNA: TGTGCCAGCAGTTACTCGATGGGGGTCTCCTACGAGCAGTACTTC
CDR3: CASSYSMGVSYEQYF

V: TRBV25-1
D: TRBD1
size: -
J: TRBJ2-7
DNA: TGTGCCAGCAGTGCTTACCCCCGGGACAGGGTGTACGAGCAGTACTTC
CDR3: CASSAYPRDRVYEQYF

V: TRBV6-5
D: -
size: -
J: TRBJ1-1
DNA: TGTGCCAGCAGTTACTGGGTGAACACTGAAGCTTTCTTT
CDR3: CASSYWVNTEAFF

V: TRBV7-7
D: -
size: -
J: TRBJ2-3
DNA: TGTGCTAGCAGCTTAGGGGTTAGGGATACGCAGTATTTT
CDR3: CASSLGVRDTQYF

V: TRBV5-6
D: -
size: -
J: TRBJ2-7
DNA: TGTGCCAGCAGCCTCCACAGGGTTTACGAGCAGTACTTC
CDR3: CASSLHRVYEQYF

V: TRBV7-9
D: -
size: -
J: TRBJ1-1
DNA: TGTGCCAGCAGCTTAGCGGGGGCTCCAGCTTTCTTT
CDR3: CASSLAGAPAFF

V: TRBV9
D: -
size: -
J: TRBJ1-1
DNA: TGTGCCAGCAGCCCACGGGAGGGGGTGGGTGAAGCTTTCTTT
CDR3: CASSPREGVGEAFF

V: TRBV11-3
D: -
size: -
J: TRBJ1-2
DNA: TGTGCCAGCAGCTTAGAGGGGCGCGGGGGCAGCTATGGCTACACCTTC
CDR3: CASSLEGRGGSYGYTF

V: TRBV30
D: -
size: -
J: TRBJ2-1
DNA: TGTGCCTGGAGCACCGGGACTGGCAATGAGCAGTTCTTC
CDR3: CAWSTGTGNEQFF

V: TRBV5-6
D: -
size: medium-sized
J: TRBJ2-7
DNA: TGTGCCAGCAGCTCGGAATTCAGGGCTTACGAGCAGTACTTC
CDR3: CASSSEFRAYEQYF

V: TRBV7-2
D: TRBD1
size: -
J: TRBJ2-7
DNA: TGTGCCAGCAGCCCGATCCCCGGGACAGGGGTTCGGCAGTACTTC
CDR3: CASSPIPGTGVRQYF

V: TRBV6-5
D: -
size: -
J: TRBJ1-3
DNA: TGTGCCAGCAGTTACTCGGCTTTAGGAAACACCATATATTTT
CDR3: CASSYSALGNTIYF

V: TRBV28
D: -
size: -
J: TRBJ2-7
DNA: TGTGCCAGCAGTGGCTTCCCCTACGAGCAGTACTTC
CDR3: CASSGFPYEQYF

V: TRBV6-5
D: TRBD2
size: -
J: TRBJ2-5
DNA: TGTGCCAGCAGCCCGCTAGCGGGAGACGTAAAGACCCAGTACTTC
CDR3: CASSPLAGDVKTQYF

V: TRBV5-1
D: -
size: -
J: TRBJ1-1
DNA: TGCGCCAGCAGCTTAAACCGGGACCGCGGACCTGAAGCTTTCTTT
CDR3: CASSLNRDRGPEAFF

V: TRBV28
D: TRBD1
size: -
J: TRBJ1-2
DNA: TGTGCCAGCAGTTTAGTTCCCCGGACAGGGGGAGGCTACACCTTC
CDR3: CASSLVPRTGGGYTF

V: TRBV2
D: TRBD1
size: -
J: TRBJ2-7
DNA: TGTGCCAGCAGTGAGGGGACAGGGGACGAGCAGTACTTC
CDR3: CASSEGTGDEQYF

V: TRBV19
D: TRBD1
size: -
J: TRBJ1-1
DNA: TGTGCCAGTAGTCGGGACAGGGAGACTGAAGCTTTCTTT
CDR3: CASSRDRETEAFF

V: TRBV28
D: -
size: -
J: TRBJ2-7
DNA: TGTGCCAGCAGTCTCTGGACAGACACCTACGAGCAGTACTTC
CDR3: CASSLWTDTYEQYF

V: TRBV5-1
D: -
size: -
J: TRBJ1-5
DNA: TGCGCCAGCAGCTTGGACGGGCTCAATCAGCCCCAGCATTTT
CDR3: CASSLDGLNQPQHF

V: TRBV5-4
D: TRBD2
size: -
J: TRBJ2-1
DNA: TGTGCCAGCAGCTTAGACACTAGCGGGAGTGAGCAGTTCTTC
CDR3: CASSLDTSGSEQFF

V: TRBV7-9
D: TRBD1
size: -
J: TRBJ1-5
DNA: TGTGCCAGCAGCTCGACAGGGGGCTACGGCAATCAGCCCCAGCATTTT
CDR3: CASSSTGGYGNQPQHF

V: TRBV7-2
D: -
size: -
J: TRBJ2-7
DNA: TGTGCCAGCAGCTCGGGACCGGTATCCTACGAGCAGTACTTC
CDR3: CASSSGPVSYEQYF

V: TRBV27
D: TRBD1
size: -
J: TRBJ1-5
DNA: TGTGCCAGCTCCGCGGGCGGACAGGGACGGGCTCAGCCCCAGCATTTT
CDR3: CASSAGGQGRAQPQHF

V: TRBV2
D: -
size: -
J: TRBJ1-3
DNA: TGTGCCAGCAGACCGCACCCCGGGGGCTCTGGAAACACCATATATTTT
CDR3: CASRPHPGGSGNTIYF

V: TRBV10-3
D: -
size: -
J: TRBJ2-1
DNA: TGTGCCATCAGTGCACGGGAGAGCGGATCCTACAATGAGCAGTTCTTC
CDR3: CAISARESGSYNEQFF